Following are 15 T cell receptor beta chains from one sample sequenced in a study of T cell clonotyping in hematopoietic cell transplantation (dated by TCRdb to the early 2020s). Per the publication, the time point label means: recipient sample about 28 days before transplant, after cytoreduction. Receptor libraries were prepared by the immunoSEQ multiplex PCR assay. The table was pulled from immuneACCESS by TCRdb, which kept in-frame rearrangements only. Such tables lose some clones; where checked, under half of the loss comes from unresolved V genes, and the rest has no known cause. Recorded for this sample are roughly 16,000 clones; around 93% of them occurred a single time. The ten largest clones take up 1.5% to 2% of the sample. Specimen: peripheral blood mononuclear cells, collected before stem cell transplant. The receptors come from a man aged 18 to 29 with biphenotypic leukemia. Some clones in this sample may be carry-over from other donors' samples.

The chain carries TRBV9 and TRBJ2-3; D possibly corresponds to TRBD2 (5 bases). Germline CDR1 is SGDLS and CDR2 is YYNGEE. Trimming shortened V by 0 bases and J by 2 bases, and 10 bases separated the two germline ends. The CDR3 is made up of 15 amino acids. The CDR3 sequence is CASSVEPDSTDTQYF. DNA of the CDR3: TGTGCCAGCAGCGTAGAACCGGACTCCACAGATACGCAGTATTTT.

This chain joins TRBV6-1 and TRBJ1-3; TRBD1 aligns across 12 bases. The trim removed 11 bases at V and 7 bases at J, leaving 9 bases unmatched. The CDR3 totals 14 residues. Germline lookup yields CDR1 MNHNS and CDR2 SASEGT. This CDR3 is CACRDRGLENTIYF. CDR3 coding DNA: TGTGCCTGCCGGGACAGGGGGCTTGAGAACACCATATATTTT.

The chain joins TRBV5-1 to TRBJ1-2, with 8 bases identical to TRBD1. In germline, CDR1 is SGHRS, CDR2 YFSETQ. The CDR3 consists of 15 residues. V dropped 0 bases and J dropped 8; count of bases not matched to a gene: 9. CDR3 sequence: CASSLALQGAEGYTF. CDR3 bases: TGCGCCAGCAGCTTGGCCCTGCAGGGGGCGGAAGGCTACACCTTC.

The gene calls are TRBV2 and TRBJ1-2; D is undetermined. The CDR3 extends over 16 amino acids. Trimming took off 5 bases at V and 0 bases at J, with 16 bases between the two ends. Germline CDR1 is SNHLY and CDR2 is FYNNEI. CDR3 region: CASSPKTSGSNYGYTF. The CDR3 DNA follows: TGTGCCAGCAGTCCAAAAACCAGTGGGTCTAACTATGGCTACACCTTC.

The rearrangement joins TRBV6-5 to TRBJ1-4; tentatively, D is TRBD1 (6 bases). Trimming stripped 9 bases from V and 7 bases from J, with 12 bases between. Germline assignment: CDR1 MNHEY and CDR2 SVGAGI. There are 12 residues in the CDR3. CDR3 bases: TGTGCCAGAGGGACATTGAGTGAAAAACTGTTTTTT. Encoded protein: CARGTLSEKLFF.

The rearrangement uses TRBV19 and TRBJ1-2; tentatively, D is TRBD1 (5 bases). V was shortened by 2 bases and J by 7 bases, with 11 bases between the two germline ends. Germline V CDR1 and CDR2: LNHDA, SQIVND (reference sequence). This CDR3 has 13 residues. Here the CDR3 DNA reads TGTGCCAGTAGTATAAAGAGGGGACCTGGCTACACCTTC. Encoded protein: CASSIKRGPGYTF.

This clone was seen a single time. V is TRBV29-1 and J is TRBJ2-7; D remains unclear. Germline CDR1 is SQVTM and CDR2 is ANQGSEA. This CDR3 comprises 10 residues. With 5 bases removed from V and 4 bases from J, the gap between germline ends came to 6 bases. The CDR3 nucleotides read TGCAGCGTTAAAGCTTACGAGCAGTACTTC. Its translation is CSVKAYEQYF.

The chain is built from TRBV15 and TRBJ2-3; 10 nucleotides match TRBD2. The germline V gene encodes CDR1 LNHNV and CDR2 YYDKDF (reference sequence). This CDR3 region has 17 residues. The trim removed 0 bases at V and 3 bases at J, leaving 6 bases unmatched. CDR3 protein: CATSRERRTSGTDTQYF. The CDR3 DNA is TGTGCCACCAGCAGAGAACGAAGGACTAGCGGTACAGATACGCAGTATTTT.

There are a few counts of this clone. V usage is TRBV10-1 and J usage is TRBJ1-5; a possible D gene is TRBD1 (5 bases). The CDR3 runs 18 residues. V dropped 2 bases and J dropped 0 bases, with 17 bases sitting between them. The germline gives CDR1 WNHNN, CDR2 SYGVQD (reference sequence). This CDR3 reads CASSEGPGTQDSNQPQHF. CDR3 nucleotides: TGCGCCAGCAGTGAGGGACCCGGGACTCAAGATAGCAATCAGCCCCAGCATTTT.

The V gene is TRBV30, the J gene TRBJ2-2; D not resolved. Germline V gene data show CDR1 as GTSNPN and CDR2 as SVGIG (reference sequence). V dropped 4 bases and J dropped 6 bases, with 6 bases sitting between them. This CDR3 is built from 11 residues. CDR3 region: CAWMPAGELFF. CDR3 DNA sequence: TGTGCCTGGATGCCGGCCGGGGAGCTGTTTTTT.

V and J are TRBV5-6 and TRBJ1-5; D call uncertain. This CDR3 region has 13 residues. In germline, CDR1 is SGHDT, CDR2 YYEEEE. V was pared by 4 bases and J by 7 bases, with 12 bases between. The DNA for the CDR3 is TGTGCCAGCAGCGTACATCGGGGACAGCCCCAGCATTTT. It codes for CASSVHRGQPQHF.

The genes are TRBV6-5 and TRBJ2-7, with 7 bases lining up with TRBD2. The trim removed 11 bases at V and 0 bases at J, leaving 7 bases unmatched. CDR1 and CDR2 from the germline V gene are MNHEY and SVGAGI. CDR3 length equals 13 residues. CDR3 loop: CASGGRSSYEQYF. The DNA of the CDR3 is TGTGCCTCCGGGGGGAGAAGCTCCTACGAGCAGTACTTC.

In nucleotides, the CDR3 is TGTGCCAGCAGCTTAAGGCCAGAAGGAAACACCATATATTTT. Residues: CASSLRPEGNTIYF. V gene TRBV7-2 combines with J gene TRBJ1-3; the D is unclear. Germline V gives CDR1 SGHTA, CDR2 FQGNSA. This CDR3 is 14 amino acids long. Between the trimmed V and J ends, which lost 2 bases and 4 bases, there was a span of 9 bases.

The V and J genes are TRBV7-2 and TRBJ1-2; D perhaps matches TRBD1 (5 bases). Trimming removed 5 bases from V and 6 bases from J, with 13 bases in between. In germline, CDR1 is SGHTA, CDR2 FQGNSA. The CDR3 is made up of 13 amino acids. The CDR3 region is CASSPPGPHGYTF. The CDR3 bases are TGTGCCAGCAGCCCCCCAGGGCCCCATGGCTACACCTTC.

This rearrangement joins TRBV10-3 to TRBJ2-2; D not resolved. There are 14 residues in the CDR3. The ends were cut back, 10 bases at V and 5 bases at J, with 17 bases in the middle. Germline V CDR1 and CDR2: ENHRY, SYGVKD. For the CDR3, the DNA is TGTGCCACCCTGGCAGGACCGAGGACCGGGGAGCTGTTTTTT. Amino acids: CATLAGPRTGELFF.